Listed below are T cell receptor beta chains from one sample, sequenced in a study of blood T cells in healthy people across ages. MiXCR was run by TCRdb on the 5' RACE reads, yielding one entry per CDR3 protein. The sample has about 720,000 distinct CDR3 sequences; 20% to 25% are singletons. The sample was blood. All receptors come from a man aged 70-80 years in good health. CDR3s include the opening cysteine and the closing phenylalanine or tryptophan. The order of the fields is J gene, V gene, CDR3 length, clone size, D gene, CDR3 DNA, CDR3 protein. D genes are given only for firm matches. A clone size is listed for some rows: how often the clone was seen (once, few, many), or a class if it is expanded.

TRBJ2-5 | TRBV23-1 | 17 | . | TRBD2 | TGCGCCAGCAGTCAACCCGGACTAGCGGGTAAAATGGAGACCCAGTACTTC | CASSQPGLAGKMETQYF
TRBJ1-1 | TRBV12-3/TRBV12-4 | 14 | . | TRBD1 | TGTGCCAGCTTAGAGACAGGGGTATTTACTGAAGCTTTCTTT | CASLETGVFTEAFF
TRBJ1-4 | TRBV7-6 | 15 | . | TRBD1 | TGTGCCAGCAGCTTAGATGAGGGGGCGGGTGAAAAACCGTTTTTT | CASSLDEGAGEKPFF
TRBJ2-1 | TRBV6-5 | 13 | few | . | TGTGCCAGCGGTGGGAACTTCTACAATGAGCAGTTCTTC | CASGGNFYNEQFF
TRBJ2-5 | TRBV5-1 | 16 | few | TRBD2 | TGCGCCAGCAGCTTCAATGGACTAGCGGGTCAAGAGACCCAGTACTTC | CASSFNGLAGQETQYF
TRBJ2-1 | TRBV2 | 14 | few | . | TGTGCCAGCACCCACCCGGACAGCAACAATGAGCAGTTCTTC | CASTHPDSNNEQFF
TRBJ1-1 | TRBV7-2 | 14 | many | . | TGTGCCAGCAGCTCCAGGGTGAGGGACACTGAAGCTTTCTTT | CASSSRVRDTEAFF
TRBJ2-2 | TRBV29-1 | 14 | . | . | TGCGGCGTTCTAGGGGCGGTGAGGACCGGGGAGCTGTTTTTT | CGVLGAVRTGELFF
TRBJ1-1 | TRBV30 | 14 | . | . | TGTGCCTGGACCAAGACTACCATGAACACTGAAGCTTTCTTT | CAWTKTTMNTEAFF
TRBJ2-1 | TRBV12-3/TRBV12-4 | 11 | few | . | TGTGCCAGCGGACGGGACAATGAGCAGTTCTTC | CASGRDNEQFF
TRBJ2-1 | TRBV20-1 | 14 | few | . | TGCAGTGGGGGTCTTAGGAGCTCCTACAATGAGCAGTTCTTC | CSGGLRSSYNEQFF
TRBJ2-2 | TRBV6-5 | 15 | few | . | TGTGCCAGCAGTTATGAGGATCCCAACACCGGGGAGCTGTTTTTT | CASSYEDPNTGELFF
TRBJ2-1 | TRBV25-1 | 16 | . | . | TGTGCCAGCAGTGAATATCAACGGAGCTCCTACAATGAGCAGTTCTTC | CASSEYQRSSYNEQFF
TRBJ2-3 | TRBV6-6 | 15 | many | . | TGTGCCAGCAGTCCACGGACGGGGAACAGAGATACGCAGTATTTT | CASSPRTGNRDTQYF
TRBJ2-7 | TRBV29-1 | 13 | once | TRBD1 | TGCAGCGTCGCGACAGGGGGCTCCTACGAGCAGTACTTC | CSVATGGSYEQYF
TRBJ1-3 | TRBV7-2 | 15 | few | . | TGTGCCAGCAGCCGAGAAGGCAGCTCTGGAAACACCATATATTTT | CASSREGSSGNTIYF
TRBJ2-7 | TRBV12-3/TRBV12-4 | 16 | few | . | TGTGCCAGCAGTTCGGACCCTCCCGGGGCGGACTACGAGCAGTACTTC | CASSSDPPGADYEQYF
TRBJ1-6 | TRBV20-1 | 18 | . | . | TGCAGTGCTAGAGAGGCCGCAGGACAGAGCTCCTATAATTCACCCCTCCACTTT | CSAREAAGQSSYNSPLHF
TRBJ2-5 | TRBV29-1 | 13 | . | . | TGCAGCGTTTGGTACGGAGGGCAAGAGACCCAGTACTTC | CSVWYGGQETQYF
TRBJ2-3 | TRBV4-3 | 17 | . | TRBD2 | TGCGCCAGCAGCCAACAATATCTAGCGGGGGGCACAGATACGCAGTATTTT | CASSQQYLAGGTDTQYF
TRBJ2-3 | TRBV4-2 | 17 | few | TRBD2 | TGTGCCAGCAGCCCCCGGGGGGACTACCGAAACACTGATACGCAGTATTTT | CASSPRGDYRNTDTQYF
TRBJ2-3 | TRBV20-1 | 16 | . | TRBD2 | TGCAGTGCTAGGAGGTCAAGCGGGACTAGCACAGATACGCAGTATTTT | CSARRSSGTSTDTQYF
TRBJ1-4 | TRBV28 | 19 | few | . | TGTGCCAGCAGTTTATTGCCCCGGGGTCGGTCGGCAACTAATGAAAAACTGTTTTTT | CASSLLPRGRSATNEKLFF
TRBJ1-1 | TRBV20-1 | 14 | . | TRBD1 | TGCAGTGCTAGGGGGACAGGGAGAAACGCTGAAGCTTTCTTT | CSARGTGRNAEAFF
TRBJ2-2 | TRBV5-1 | 16 | few | . | TGCGCCAGCAGCTTGGTAGGGACACACTACACCGGGGAGCTGTTTTTT | CASSLVGTHYTGELFF
TRBJ2-1 | TRBV9 | 16 | few | . | TGTGCCAGCAGCGTAGCGTCGCTGAACTCCTACAATGAGCAGTTCTTC | CASSVASLNSYNEQFF
TRBJ2-7 | TRBV28 | 14 | . | TRBD2 | TGTGCCAGCAGTTTATTTACCGGGGGGAGGGAGCAGTACTTC | CASSLFTGGREQYF
TRBJ1-2 | TRBV6-1 | 13 | . | . | TGTGCCAGCAGTGAAAGAGGAGGCTATGGCTACACCTTC | CASSERGGYGYTF
TRBJ1-2 | TRBV5-1 | 15 | . | . | TGCGCCAGCAGCTTGGGACAGTCTTTCAACTATGGCTACACCTTC | CASSLGQSFNYGYTF
TRBJ2-2 | TRBV7-8 | 14 | many | TRBD1 | TGTGCCAGCAGTTCGCTCCACAGGGGCGGGGAGCTGTTTTTT | CASSSLHRGGELFF
TRBJ1-1 | TRBV29-1 | 11 | . | TRBD1 | TGCAGCGTTGGGGCAGACAGGGAGTATTTCTTT | CSVGADREYFF
TRBJ2-3 | TRBV4-1 | 16 | few | . | TGCGCCAGCAGCCTTCAAGGGGATGGGCGCACAGATACGCAGTATTTT | CASSLQGDGRTDTQYF
TRBJ1-4 | TRBV5-1 | 14 | . | . | TGCGCCAGCCAAAGGGGGTTACCTAATGAAAAACTGTTTTTT | CASQRGLPNEKLFF
TRBJ1-1 | TRBV2 | 14 | . | . | TGTGCCAGCAGTGAAGCGTACCCGGGGGCGCAGGCTTTCTTT | CASSEAYPGAQAFF
TRBJ1-2 | TRBV10-2 | 14 | . | . | TGCGCCAGCAGTGAGTCGACCTGGGGACATGGCTACACCTTC | CASSESTWGHGYTF
TRBJ2-7 | TRBV6-2/TRBV6-3 | 13 | few | . | TGTGCCAGCAGTTATCGGGACCACTACGAGCAGTACTTC | CASSYRDHYEQYF
TRBJ2-1 | TRBV27 | 15 | few | . | TGTGCCAGCAACCCAAGGACGGGTCGATACAATGAGCAGTTCTTC | CASNPRTGRYNEQFF
TRBJ2-1 | TRBV6-5 | 14 | . | . | TGTGCCAGCCAGGACCTTCTCTCCTACAATGAGCAGTTCTTC | CASQDLLSYNEQFF
TRBJ1-5 | TRBV6-6 | 15 | few | . | TGTGCCAGCAGTTACGTATCGAATAGCAATCAGCCCCAGCATTTT | CASSYVSNSNQPQHF
TRBJ2-5 | TRBV6-5 | 16 | once | TRBD2 | TGTGCCAGCAGTGACTCAAGCGGGGGGGCCGGTGAGACCCAGTACTTC | CASSDSSGGAGETQYF
TRBJ1-2 | TRBV12-5 | 13 | . | TRBD1 | TGTGCTAGTGGTTCCGGGACAGACTATGGCTACACCTTC | CASGSGTDYGYTF
TRBJ2-5 | TRBV24-1 | 16 | few | . | TGTGCCACCAGTGATTTGCAATGGGGCCAGGAAGAGACCCAGTACTTC | CATSDLQWGQEETQYF
TRBJ2-5 | TRBV20-1 | 13 | . | . | TGCAGTGCTAGAGATAGCTCCGAAGAGACCCAGTACTTC | CSARDSSEETQYF
TRBJ1-1 | TRBV18 | 13 | few | . | TGTGCCAGCTCACCAAAACAGTCTAGTGAAGCTTTCTTT | CASSPKQSSEAFF
TRBJ1-4 | TRBV5-1 | 15 | . | . | TGCGCCAGCAGCGTGGGGGCCGGGGCGAATGAAAAACTGTTTTTT | CASSVGAGANEKLFF
TRBJ2-3 | TRBV20-1 | 15 | few | . | TGCAGTGCTAGTGAGCCCTATTTGGCCACAGATACGCAGTATTTT | CSASEPYLATDTQYF
TRBJ2-3 | TRBV11-2 | 17 | many | TRBD2 | TGTGCCAGCAGCTTATCGGGAAGCGGGAGGGCCAGGGATACGCAGTATTTT | CASSLSGSGRARDTQYF
TRBJ2-1 | TRBV5-1 | 15 | . | . | TGCGCCAGCAGCTTCACCGGGACGGGCTACAATGAGCAGTTCTTC | CASSFTGTGYNEQFF
TRBJ2-6 | TRBV14 | 16 | few | . | TGTGCCAGCAGCCAAGAGTACAGGGCTGGGGCCAACGTCCTGACTTTC | CASSQEYRAGANVLTF
TRBJ2-7 | TRBV7-8 | 15 | few | TRBD1 | TGTGCCAGCAGCTTAGTACAGGGGATTGTCCACGAGCAGTACTTC | CASSLVQGIVHEQYF
TRBJ1-2 | TRBV20-1 | 13 | . | TRBD1 | TGCAGTGCCCCACGGACAGGGGACTATGGCTACACCTTC | CSAPRTGDYGYTF
TRBJ2-3 | TRBV10-3 | 16 | few | TRBD2 | TGTGCCATCAGTGAAAAAACTAGCGGGAGCACAGATACGCAGTATTTT | CAISEKTSGSTDTQYF
TRBJ1-2 | TRBV27 | 17 | . | . | TGTGCCAGCAGTGGCATAAGTCTACAGAGAAAGTTATATGGCTACACCTTC | CASSGISLQRKLYGYTF
TRBJ2-5 | TRBV7-9 | 15 | few | TRBD1 | TGTGCCAGCAGCTTAGTTGGACAGGCTCAAGAGACCCAGTACTTC | CASSLVGQAQETQYF
TRBJ2-2 | TRBV20-1 | 17 | . | TRBD2 | TGCAGTGCTGCCGGACTAGCGGGAGGCCTTGACACCGGGGAGCTGTTTTTT | CSAAGLAGGLDTGELFF
TRBJ2-1 | TRBV7-9 | 15 | . | . | TGTGCCAGCAGTCCCCTCTCCAGCTCCTACAATGAGCAGTTCTTC | CASSPLSSSYNEQFF
TRBJ1-1 | TRBV14 | 14 | few | TRBD1 | TGTGCCAGCAGCCAAGCGGGAGGGACAGGGAAAGCTTTCTTT | CASSQAGGTGKAFF
TRBJ2-5 | TRBV5-1 | 15 | many | TRBD2 | TGCGCCAGCAGCTTGGCTCCTAGCGGGGAGGAGACCCAGTACTTC | CASSLAPSGEETQYF
TRBJ2-4 | TRBV12-3/TRBV12-4 | 16 | many | TRBD2 | TGTGCCAGCAGTTTAGAACTAGCGGGGGGGCGGGACATTCAGTACTTC | CASSLELAGGRDIQYF